Below, 11 T cell receptor beta chains from the same sample are listed, as sequenced in a study of Ad26.COV2.S vaccination and SARS-CoV-2 variants. The method was immunoSEQ multiplex PCR; TCRdb's version includes in-frame clones alone and lacks a portion of them. The profile shows about 350,000 clones, 92% of them singletons. Sequencing was performed on peripheral blood, taken after recovery from COVID-19. The source of these receptors is a human donor who had recovered from COVID-19.

The chain joins TRBV18 to TRBJ1-1, with 9 bases lining up with TRBD1. The trim removed 2 bases at V and 6 bases at J, leaving 7 bases unmatched. CDR1 is KGHSH and CDR2 is LQKENI in the germline V gene. The CDR3 runs to 15 residues. CDR3 region: CASSPALDRGAEAFF. In nucleotides, the CDR3 is TGTGCCAGCTCACCAGCCCTGGACAGGGGAGCTGAAGCTTTCTTT.

The chain combines TRBV7-2 with TRBJ2-7; D remains unclear. V lost 5 bases to trimming and J lost 1 base, with 12 bases between them. CDR1 SGHTA and CDR2 FQGNSA come from the germline V gene. CDR3 size: 14 residues. The CDR3 DNA is TGTGCCAGCAGCCCACCGACCGCGTCCTACGAGCAGTACTTC. Translating gives CASSPPTASYEQYF.

This clone was seen only once. The CDR3 region is CSVQTGPNTEAFF. The CDR3 coding sequence is TGCAGCGTCCAGACAGGCCCGAACACTGAAGCTTTCTTT. The V and J genes are TRBV29-1 and TRBJ1-1, with D tentatively TRBD1 (6 bases). Trimming removed 6 bases at V and 1 base at J, with 12 bases between. CDR3 length: 13 residues. Germline V lookup: CDR1 SQVTM, CDR2 ANQGSEA.

The rearrangement joins TRBV6-6 to TRBJ1-1; D possibly corresponds to TRBD1 (5 bases). From germline, CDR1 is MNHNY and CDR2 SVGAGI (reference sequence). The CDR3 consists of 14 residues. Trimming took off 6 bases at V and 5 bases at J, with 16 bases between the two ends. This chain's CDR3 is CASSLLVGGTEAFF. The CDR3 DNA is TGTGCCAGCAGCCTTTTGGTGGGGGGGACTGAAGCTTTCTTT.

This rearrangement joins TRBV29-1 to TRBJ1-2; 12 nucleotides align to TRBD1. The junction had 5 bases not matched to a gene; V was cut back by 5 bases and J by 7 bases. CDR1 and CDR2 (germline): SQVTM, ANQGSEA. The CDR3 runs 13 residues. Here the CDR3 DNA reads TGCAGCGTTCAAGGGACAGGGGGCTTTGGCTACACCTTC. As protein: CSVQGTGGFGYTF.

The V gene is TRBV9, the J gene TRBJ1-2; D not certain. Trimming cost V 3 bases and J 8 bases, with 11 bases left between them. The CDR3 has 12 amino acids. Germline V CDR1 and CDR2: SGDLS, YYNGEE. DNA of the CDR3: TGTGCCAGCAGCGCCCGGCGCGGGGGCTACACCTTC. Translated: CASSARRGGYTF.

This sequence joins TRBV6-1 and TRBJ1-1, with TRBD1 matching 7 bases. This CDR3 is built from 14 residues. V shed 3 bases and J 1 base; nucleotides not matched to a gene: 2. Germline-derived CDR1 and CDR2 are MNHNS and SASEGT. The CDR3 loop is CASSDRQGNTEAFF. The CDR3 DNA reads as TGTGCCAGCAGTGACCGACAGGGGAACACTGAAGCTTTCTTT.

In this sample, this clone turned up once. The chain links TRBV7-3 to TRBJ2-7; a possible D gene is TRBD1 (6 bases). Trimming pared 5 bases from V and 0 bases from J, leaving 14 bases between. Germline V gene sequence: CDR1 SGHTA, CDR2 FQGTGA. This CDR3 is 15 amino acids long. The CDR3 is CASSTTGSNSYEQYF. The CDR3 region has the DNA TGTGCCAGCAGCACCACAGGGTCCAACTCCTACGAGCAGTACTTC.

The chain joins TRBV4-2 to TRBJ1-1; D is uncertain. CDR1 is LGHNA and CDR2 is YNFKEQ in the germline V gene. This CDR3 has 15 residues. The ends were cut back, 0 bases at V and 1 base at J, with 9 bases in the middle. The CDR3 DNA is TGTGCCAGCAGCCAAGATCATGGGGAGAACACTGAAGCTTTCTTT. It translates to CASSQDHGENTEAFF.

V and J are TRBV18 and TRBJ2-7; D may be TRBD2 (6 bases). This CDR3 spans 16 amino acids. Deletions cut 3 bases from V and 0 bases from J, with 15 bases between. The germline CDR1 and CDR2 sequences are KGHSH and LQKENI. CDR3 coding DNA: TGTGCCAGCTCACCTAAGATGGGGGGAAACTCCTACGAGCAGTACTTC. It is translated as CASSPKMGGNSYEQYF.

The chain employs TRBV2 and TRBJ2-7; no definite D call. This CDR3 spans 16 amino acids. CDR1 and CDR2 from the germline V gene are SNHLY and FYNNEI. The V end lost 0 bases, the J end lost 0 bases, and 12 bases lay between the germline ends. The CDR3: CASSEAPRGFSYEQYF. CDR3 nucleotide sequence: TGTGCCAGCAGTGAAGCGCCCAGAGGATTCTCCTACGAGCAGTACTTC.